Shown below are 20 T cell receptor beta chains from a single sample sequenced in a study of T cells in Graves' hyperthyroidism and ophthalmopathy. The source material, RNA transcripts, was used to amplify TCR beta CDR3 regions. The TCR CDR3 was amplified in a first-round RT-PCR using the HTBI primer set. TCRdb re-called the multiplex PCR reads with MiXCR, one entry per CDR3 protein. Among more than 350,000 distinct CDR3 sequences listed, more than 12% were seen once. Material: blood. These TCRs come from a woman in her 30s with Graves' ophthalmopathy.

The gene calls are TRBV5-5 and TRBJ1-1, with 9 bases fitting TRBD1. From germline, CDR1 is SGHKS and CDR2 YYEKEE (reference sequence). This CDR3 has 15 amino acids. Germline trimming cut 4 bases from V and 7 bases from J; bases unmatched to any gene: 11. The CDR3 DNA reads TGTGCCAGCAGCAGTCATCCGGGACAGGGTTTTGAAGCTTTCTTT. Translation: CASSSHPGQGFEAFF.

The chain carries TRBV12-3 or TRBV12-4 and TRBJ2-7; D not resolved. The ends were cut back, 1 base at V and 3 bases at J, with 10 bases in the middle. This CDR3 is 14 amino acids long. The CDR3 DNA sequence: TGTGCCAGCAGTTTAGGGTTCACAAACTACGAGCAGTACTTC. Translating gives CASSLGFTNYEQYF.

This clonotype was seen many times. V is TRBV28 and J is TRBJ1-2; tentative D call: TRBD1 (6 bases). This CDR3 contains 14 residues. Germline lookup yields CDR1 MDHEN and CDR2 SYDVKM. V dropped 7 bases and J dropped 7 bases, with 19 bases sitting between them. The CDR3 sequence: CASTIRDTFGGYTF. CDR3 coding DNA: TGTGCCAGCACCATCAGGGACACCTTCGGTGGCTACACCTTC.

The sample holds a few counts of this clonotype. The chain combines TRBV6-2 or TRBV6-3 with TRBJ1-2; TRBD1 matches at 12 bases. CDR3 length equals 16 residues. Per germline, CDR1 MNHEY and CDR2 SVGEGT. With 4 bases clipped from V and 0 bases from J, the junction kept 3 bases outside the gene matches. For the CDR3, the DNA is TGTGCCAGCAGTTCGGGACAGGGGGCGTCTAACTATGGCTACACCTTC. This codes for CASSSGQGASNYGYTF.

This clonotype was observed at least ten times. The chain couples TRBV7-9 to TRBJ2-2; TRBD1 aligns across 7 bases. The CDR3 is 15 residues long. Unmatched junction bases numbered 4, after V lost 5 bases and J lost 1 base. CDR1 is SEHNR, CDR2 FQNEAQ, per germline (reference sequence). CDR3 in amino acids: CASSRRDRNTGELFF. CDR3 DNA sequence: TGTGCCAGCAGCCGACGGGACAGGAACACCGGGGAGCTGTTTTTT. The full variable domain, with the rest looked up from reference TRBV7-9 and TRBJ2-2, is DTGVSQNPRHKITKRGQNVTFRCDPISEHNRLYWYRQTLGQGPEFLTYFQNEAQLEKSRLLSDRFSAERPKGSFSTLEIQRTEQGDSAMYLCASSRRDRNTGELFFGEGSRLTVL.

In this sample, this clonotype turned up many times. The rearrangement uses TRBV12-3 or TRBV12-4 and TRBJ2-1, with 8 nucleotides matching TRBD1. V trimming: 3 bases; J trimming: 3 bases; junction bases outside the gene matches: 7. The CDR3 spans 16 residues. The CDR3 region is CASSFGQGGSYNEQFF. Here the CDR3 DNA reads TGTGCCAGCAGTTTCGGACAGGGAGGTAGCTACAATGAGCAGTTCTTC.

This clonotype came up a few times. CDR3 in DNA: TGTGCCACCAGTGCTCCCCCGGGACAGGGAAGTATTGGGGTCCAAGAGACCCAGTACTTC. Translating it yields CATSAPPGQGSIGVQETQYF. The J gene is TRBJ2-5, the V gene TRBV24-1, with 9 bases matching TRBD1. CDR1 is KGHDR and CDR2 is SFDVKD in the germline V gene. V dropped 5 bases and J dropped 1; count of bases not matched to a gene: 19. The CDR3 length is 20 residues.

At least ten counts were recorded for this clonotype. The rearrangement joins TRBV6-1 to TRBJ1-5, with D possibly TRBD1 on 6 matching bases. The germline CDR1 and CDR2 sequences are MNHNS and SASEGT. Trimming shortened V by 1 base and J by 3 bases, and 13 bases separated the two germline ends. This CDR3 is 16 amino acids long. The CDR3 bases are TGTGCCAGCAGTGAAGAGGGGGGACTGATCAATCAGCCCCAGCATTTT. Amino acids: CASSEEGGLINQPQHF.

This clonotype has a count of ten or more. The chain carries TRBV28 and TRBJ1-5; a possible D gene is TRBD1 (6 bases). Germline V CDR1 and CDR2: MDHEN, SYDVKM. V was cut by 3 bases and J by 2 bases, with 17 bases left in between. There are 17 residues in the CDR3. The CDR3 region is CASSFHQGHLGNQPQHF. CDR3 DNA sequence: TGTGCCAGCAGTTTTCATCAGGGACATCTTGGCAATCAGCCCCAGCATTTT.

This clonotype showed up many times. The chain joins TRBV5-1 to TRBJ1-2; no clear D. Germline V CDR1 and CDR2: SGHRS, YFSETQ. The CDR3 length is 14 residues. V lost 3 bases and J lost 7, with 16 bases in between. CDR3 sequence reads: CASSSEAVQGGYTF. Written as DNA, the CDR3 is TGCGCCAGCAGCTCCGAGGCTGTGCAAGGTGGCTACACCTTC.

The chain has TRBV19 and TRBJ1-5, with D unresolved. Between the trimmed V and J ends, which lost 5 bases and 4 bases, there was a span of 9 bases. This CDR3 comprises 13 residues. Germline-derived CDR1 and CDR2 are LNHDA and SQIVND (reference sequence). The CDR3 DNA reads as TGTGCCAGTAGTGTGGGCCCTAATCAGCCCCAGCATTTT. It codes for CASSVGPNQPQHF.

The gene calls are TRBV7-3 and TRBJ1-2; possible D gene TRBD1, 6 bases. Trimming removed 2 bases from V and 8 bases from J, with 12 bases in between. The V gene's germline CDR1 is SGHTA and CDR2 FQGTGA. The CDR3 covers 13 residues. CDR3: CASSLPGGLGYTF. CDR3 coding DNA: TGTGCCAGCAGCTTACCGGGGGGCCTGGGCTACACCTTC.

This clonotype has a count of ten or more. The genes are TRBV10-3 and TRBJ2-2; D ambiguous. The V end lost 11 bases, the J end lost 3 bases, and 13 bases lay between the germline ends. The CDR3 covers 13 residues. CDR1 is ENHRY, CDR2 SYGVKD, per germline. CDR3 amino acids: CAVTPAHTGELFF. CDR3 DNA sequence: TGTGCCGTCACCCCGGCCCACACCGGGGAGCTGTTTTTT.

In its sample, this clonotype was seen many times. The chain joins TRBV20-1 to TRBJ1-5, with D maybe TRBD1 (5 bases). V lost 5 bases, J lost 1 base, and 12 bases lay in between. This CDR3 contains 14 residues. From germline, CDR1 is DFQATT and CDR2 SNEGSKA (reference sequence). CDR3 amino acids: CSAGALVSNQPQHF. Written as DNA, the CDR3 is TGCAGTGCTGGGGCTTTAGTCAGCAATCAGCCCCAGCATTTT.

This sequence joins TRBV5-1 and TRBJ1-2; the D gene is possibly TRBD1 (5 bases). V shed 0 bases and J shed 8 bases, with 17 bases lying between them. Germline lookup yields CDR1 SGHRS and CDR2 YFSETQ. CDR3 length equals 15 residues. The CDR3 sequence is CASSLVIGQGYGYTF. The CDR3 DNA reads TGCGCCAGCAGCTTGGTGATCGGGCAGGGATACGGCTACACCTTC.

This clonotype was observed many times. The V call is TRBV3-1, the J call TRBJ2-7; no clear D. Trimming left V 3 bases short and J 0 bases short, with 3 bases between. The CDR3 runs 12 residues. Germline V gives CDR1 LGHDT, CDR2 YNNKEL (reference sequence). The CDR3 DNA reads as TGTGCCAGCAGCCAGGACTCCTACGAGCAGTACTTC. It translates to CASSQDSYEQYF.

This clonotype was counted ten times or more. The genes are TRBV11-2 and TRBJ2-2, with 9 bases lining up with TRBD1. Germline lookup yields CDR1 SGHAT and CDR2 FQNNGV. The CDR3 is made up of 14 amino acids. V lost 1 base, J lost 6 bases, and 0 bases stayed unmatched. CDR3 in DNA: TGTGCCAGCAGCTTAGGACAGGGGGCCGGGGAGCTGTTTTTT. It translates to CASSLGQGAGELFF.

This rearrangement joins TRBV6-2 or TRBV6-3 to TRBJ2-7; D may be TRBD2 (5 bases). Per germline, CDR1 MNHEY and CDR2 SVGEGT. Trimming stripped 2 bases from V and 3 bases from J, with 14 bases between. The CDR3 runs to 15 residues. Here the CDR3 reads CASSYRGSLLYEQYF. The CDR3 nucleotides read TGTGCCAGCAGTTACCGGGGTAGTCTTCTCTACGAGCAGTACTTC.

This clonotype was seen repeatedly, ten times or more. The V and J genes are TRBV20-1 and TRBJ1-2; weak D call: TRBD1 (5 bases). The CDR3 spans 15 residues. Germline CDR1 DFQATT, CDR2 SNEGSKA (reference sequence). V lost 0 bases and J 3 bases, leaving 14 bases between the germline ends. In DNA form, the CDR3 reads TGCAGTGCTAGAGATTTACGGGACGGCTACTATGGCTACACCTTC. This gives the protein CSARDLRDGYYGYTF.

Many counts were recorded for this clonotype. The CDR3 nucleotides read TGCAGTGCGGAGACAGGCGGGGGCAATCAGCCCCAGCATTTT. Amino acids: CSAETGGGNQPQHF. The chain is built from TRBV20-1 and TRBJ1-5, with D tentatively TRBD1 (6 bases). The germline V and J ends were trimmed by 6 bases and 2 bases, with 14 bases remaining between them. The CDR3 spans 14 residues. The germline V gene has CDR1 DFQATT and CDR2 SNEGSKA (reference sequence).